This TCR beta chain was captured in a study of shared clonotypes between healthy human individuals. Germline-derived CDR1 and CDR2 are KGHSH and LQKENI. The CDR3 is made up of 15 amino acids. V was cut by 5 bases and J by 10 bases, with 18 bases left in between. Data came from immunoSEQ multiplex PCR; TCRdb stores just in-frame clones and leaves some out. The sample consists of around 1 million clones, roughly 72% of them appearing once. This clonotype was obtained from a young man in good health. The V gene is TRBV18, the J gene TRBJ1-6; D possibly corresponds to TRBD1 (6 bases). Sequences were obtained from memory CD4+ T cells sorted from blood. The subset here: CD45RA-negative fraction. CDR3 in amino acids: CASSAEAGEWSPLHF. The CDR3 nucleotides are TGTGCCAGCTCAGCCGAGGCAGGGGAATGGTCACCCCTCCACTTT.